This TCR beta chain emerged from a study of technical replicates of blood from several donors. Germline CDR1 is SGHTA and CDR2 is FQGNSA. The ends lost 7 bases at V and 3 bases at J; junction bases unmatched: 3. This CDR3 has 12 amino acids. This clone was counted once. This table comes from immunoSEQ multiplex PCR, and its TCRdb copy is limited to in-frame clones, with some not included. The sample holds around 84,000 clones, 98% seen once. J is TRBJ2-7 and V is TRBV7-2, with 7 positions matching TRBD1. Sequencing was done on a sample of T cells isolated from PBMCs. This sequence originates from a human donor in good health. The CDR3 is CASMGTVYEQYF. DNA for the CDR3: TGTGCCAGCATGGGGACAGTCTACGAGCAGTACTTC.